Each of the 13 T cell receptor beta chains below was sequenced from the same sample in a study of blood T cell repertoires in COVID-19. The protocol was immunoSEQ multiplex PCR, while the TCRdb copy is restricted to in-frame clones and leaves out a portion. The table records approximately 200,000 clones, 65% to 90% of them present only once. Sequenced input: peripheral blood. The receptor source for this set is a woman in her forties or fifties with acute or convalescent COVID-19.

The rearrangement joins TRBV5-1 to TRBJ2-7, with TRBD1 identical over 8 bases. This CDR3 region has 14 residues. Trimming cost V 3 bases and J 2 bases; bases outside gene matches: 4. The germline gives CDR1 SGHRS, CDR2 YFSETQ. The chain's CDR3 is CASSSQGEPYEQYF. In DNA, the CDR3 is TGCGCCAGCAGCTCACAGGGGGAACCCTACGAGCAGTACTTC. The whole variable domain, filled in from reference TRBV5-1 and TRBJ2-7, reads KAGVTQTPRYLIKTRGQQVTLSCSPISGHRSVSWYQQTPGQGLQFLFEYFSETQRNKGNFPGRFSGRQFSNSRSEMNVSTLELGDSALYLCASSSQGEPYEQYFGPGTRLTVT.

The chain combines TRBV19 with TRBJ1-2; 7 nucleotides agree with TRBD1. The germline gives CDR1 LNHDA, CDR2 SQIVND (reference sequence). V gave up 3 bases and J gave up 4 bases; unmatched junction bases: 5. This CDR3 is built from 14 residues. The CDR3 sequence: CASSMRDSIYGYTF. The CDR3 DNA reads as TGTGCCAGTAGTATGCGGGACAGCATCTATGGCTACACCTTC.

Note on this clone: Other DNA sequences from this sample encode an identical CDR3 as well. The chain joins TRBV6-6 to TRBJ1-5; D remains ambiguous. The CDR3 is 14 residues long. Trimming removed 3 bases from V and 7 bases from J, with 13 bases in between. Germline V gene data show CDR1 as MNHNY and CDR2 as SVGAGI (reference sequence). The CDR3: CASSYSEGGQPQHF. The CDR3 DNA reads TGTGCCAGCAGTTATTCGGAGGGCGGACAGCCCCAGCATTTT.

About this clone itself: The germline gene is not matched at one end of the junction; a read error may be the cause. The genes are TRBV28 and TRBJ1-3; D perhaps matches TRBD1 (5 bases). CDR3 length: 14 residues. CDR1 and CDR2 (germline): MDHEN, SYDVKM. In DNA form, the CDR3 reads TGTGCCAGCAGTACAATAGGTCAGGGAACCACCATATATTTT. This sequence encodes CASSTIGQGTTIYF.

The CDR3 sequence: CASSNGADFLKIQYF. In DNA, the CDR3 is TGTGCCAGCTCAAATGGGGCGGATTTCCTTAAAATTCAGTACTTC. V gene TRBV7-9 combines with J gene TRBJ2-4; the D gene is possibly TRBD1 (5 bases). The V gene lost 8 bases and the J gene lost 10 bases, with 24 bases spanning the gap. Looked up from germline, CDR1 is SEHNR and CDR2 is FQNEAQ (reference sequence). This CDR3 is built from 15 residues.

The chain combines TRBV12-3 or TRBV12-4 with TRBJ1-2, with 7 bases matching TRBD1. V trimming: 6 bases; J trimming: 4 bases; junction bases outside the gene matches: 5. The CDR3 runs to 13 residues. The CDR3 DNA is TGTGCCAGCAGCACCGGGACAGTCTATGGCTACACCTTC. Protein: CASSTGTVYGYTF.

The DNA of the CDR3 is TGTGCCAGCAGCGGCTTACTAGCGGGCTGGCTGGATGAGCAGTTCTTC. Protein sequence: CASSGLLAGWLDEQFF. The chain recombines TRBV7-9 with TRBJ2-1; TRBD2 matches 9 bases. Germline V gives CDR1 SEHNR, CDR2 FQNEAQ (reference sequence). The CDR3 totals 16 residues. With V trimmed by 5 bases and J by 8 bases, 13 bases remained unmatched.

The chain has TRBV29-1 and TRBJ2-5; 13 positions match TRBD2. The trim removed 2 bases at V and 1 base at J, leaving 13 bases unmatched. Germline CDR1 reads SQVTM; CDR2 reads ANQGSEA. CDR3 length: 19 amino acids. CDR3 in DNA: TGCAGCGTTGAATTCGGGACTAGCGGGGATTACCTATTCCAAGAGACCCAGTACTTC. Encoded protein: CSVEFGTSGDYLFQETQYF.

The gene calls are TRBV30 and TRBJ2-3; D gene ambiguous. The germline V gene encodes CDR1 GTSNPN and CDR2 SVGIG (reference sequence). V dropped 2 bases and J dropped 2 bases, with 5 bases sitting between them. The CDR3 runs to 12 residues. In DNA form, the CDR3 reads TGTGCCTGGAGTTCCCTCACAGATACGCAGTATTTT. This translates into CAWSSLTDTQYF.

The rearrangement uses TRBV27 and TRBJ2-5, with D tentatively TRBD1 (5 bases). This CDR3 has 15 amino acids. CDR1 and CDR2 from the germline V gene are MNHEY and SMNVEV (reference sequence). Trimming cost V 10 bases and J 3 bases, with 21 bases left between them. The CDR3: CATAISGAKKETQYF. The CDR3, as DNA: TGTGCCACCGCGATCTCTGGGGCGAAGAAAGAGACCCAGTACTTC.

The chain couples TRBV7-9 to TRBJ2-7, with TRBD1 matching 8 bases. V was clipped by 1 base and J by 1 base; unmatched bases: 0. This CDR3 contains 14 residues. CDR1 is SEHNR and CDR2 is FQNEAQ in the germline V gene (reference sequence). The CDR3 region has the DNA TGTGCCAGCAGCTTAGGGACAGGGTCCTACGAGCAGTACTTC. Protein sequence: CASSLGTGSYEQYF.

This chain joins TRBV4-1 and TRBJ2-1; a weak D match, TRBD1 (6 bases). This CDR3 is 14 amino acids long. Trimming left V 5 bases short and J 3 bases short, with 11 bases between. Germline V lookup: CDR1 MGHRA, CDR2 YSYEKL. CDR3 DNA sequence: TGCGCCAGCAGCGTCCGGGACAACTACAATGAGCAGTTCTTC. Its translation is CASSVRDNYNEQFF.

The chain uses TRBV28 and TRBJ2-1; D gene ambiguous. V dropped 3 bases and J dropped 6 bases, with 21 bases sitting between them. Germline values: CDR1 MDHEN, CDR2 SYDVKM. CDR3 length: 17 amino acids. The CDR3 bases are TGTGCCAGCAGTTTTGGTGTGAGACTCCGGCGCGGCAATGAGCAGTTCTTC. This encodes CASSFGVRLRRGNEQFF. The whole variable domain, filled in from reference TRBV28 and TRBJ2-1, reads DVKVTQSSRYLVKRTGEKVFLECVQDMDHENMFWYRQDPGLGLRLIYFSYDVKMKEKGDIPEGYSVSREKKERFSLILESASTNQTSMYLCASSFGVRLRRGNEQFFGPGTRLTVL.